This paragraph reports one TCR beta chain. Its cognate antigen is unknown. The entry originates in a study of cytomegalovirus exposure and HLA in healthy donors. Notes on the study in general: For presence/absence analyses, sequencing depth was assumed to be roughly uniform across donors. HLA restriction was apparent for most CMV-associated TCR beta chains in a later analysis. Later on, an analysis found that several of the most significant clusters appeared to be linked to common viral pathogens, which included parvovirus B19. According to an earlier analysis, most TCR beta V segments yielded productive rearrangements about 87% or about 30% of the time.

The CDR3 has 17 amino acids. Per the germline V gene, CDR1 is SGHVS and CDR2 is FNYEAQ. Trimming cost V 1 base and J 1 base, with 16 bases left between them. A multiplex PCR was run with 60 Vbeta primers and 13 Jbeta primers. The data were produced by immunoSEQ multiplex PCR, yet TCRdb's version contains in-frame clones alone and is incomplete. The sample has some 100,000 clones, 76% seen once. This clonotype originated in a woman aged 50 to 65 in good health and CMV-seropositive. The chain combines TRBV7-6 with TRBJ2-5; tentative D call: TRBD1 (5 bases). The sample comprised PBMCs. Here the CDR3 reads CASSLEPGPVGQETQYF. CDR3 sequence (DNA): TGTGCCAGCAGCTTAGAGCCAGGGCCCGTAGGCCAAGAGACCCAGTACTTC.